The 15 T cell receptor beta chains below all came from one sample that was sequenced in a study of T cell clonotyping in hematopoietic cell transplantation. The method was immunoSEQ multiplex PCR; TCRdb's version includes in-frame clones alone and lacks a portion of them. This table holds under 35,000 clones, 60% to 75% found once. Noted time point: recipient sample about 28 days before transplant, after cytoreduction. This material consisted of peripheral blood mononuclear cells, taken before stem cell transplant. These receptors came from a middle-aged man with myelodysplastic syndrome. Some clones in this sample may be carry-over from other donors' samples.

The chain is built from TRBV30 and TRBJ2-2, with 10 bases lining up with TRBD2. Germline-derived CDR1 and CDR2 are GTSNPN and SVGIG (reference sequence). The J segment lost 7 bases and the V segment lost 7 bases, leaving 12 bases of the junction unmatched. The CDR3 totals 15 residues. The CDR3 sequence: CASEPGLAYIGELFF. DNA of the CDR3: TGTGCCTCCGAGCCGGGACTAGCGTACATCGGGGAGCTGTTTTTT.

V gene TRBV5-4 combines with J gene TRBJ1-1; 8 bases agree with TRBD1. Germline CDR1 SGHNT, CDR2 YYREEE (reference sequence). Trimming cost V 6 bases and J 5 bases; bases outside gene matches: 9. This CDR3 has 14 residues. The CDR3 region has the DNA TGTGCCAGCAACCCGGACAGGGTAGAAACTGAAGCTTTCTTT. Protein: CASNPDRVETEAFF.

This clone was detected only once. V usage is TRBV7-2 and J usage is TRBJ1-1; D uncertain. This CDR3 spans 15 amino acids. Between the trimmed V and J ends, which lost 5 bases and 0 bases, there was a span of 13 bases. Germline CDR1 and CDR2: SGHTA and FQGNSA. CDR3 coding DNA: TGTGCCAGCAGCCGAATACAAGAATTGAACACTGAAGCTTTCTTT. Its protein product is CASSRIQELNTEAFF. The entire variable domain, with the rest obtained from reference TRBV7-2 and TRBJ1-1, is as follows: GAGVSQSPSNKVTEKGKDVELRCDPISGHTALYWYRQSLGQGLEFLIYFQGNSAPDKSGLPSDRFSAERTGGSVSTLTIQRTQQEDSAVYLCASSRIQELNTEAFFGQGTRLTVV.

This sequence joins TRBV5-4 and TRBJ2-5, with 8 bases that match TRBD1. Germline V CDR1 and CDR2: SGHNT, YYREEE (reference sequence). The CDR3 runs to 15 residues. V lost 4 bases, J lost 2 bases, and 7 bases stayed unmatched. The CDR3 loop is CASSPGQGGQETQYF. DNA of the CDR3: TGTGCCAGCAGCCCAGGACAGGGCGGTCAAGAGACCCAGTACTTC. Variable domain in full (rest from reference TRBV5-4 and TRBJ2-5): ETGVTQSPTHLIKTRGQQVTLRCSSQSGHNTVSWYQQALGQGPQFIFQYYREEENGRGNFPPRFSGLQFPNYSSELNVNALELDDSALYLCASSPGQGGQETQYFGPGTRLLVL.

This chain links TRBV30 with TRBJ2-3, with D maybe TRBD1 (6 bases). CDR3 length equals 18 residues. Germline values: CDR1 GTSNPN, CDR2 SVGIG (reference sequence). V was shortened by 5 bases and J by 1 base, with 25 bases between the two germline ends. This CDR3 is CAWAGQWGVQLRTDTQYF. The CDR3, as DNA: TGTGCCTGGGCCGGACAGTGGGGAGTCCAACTCCGCACAGATACGCAGTATTTT.

This clone was recorded a few times. The V and J genes are TRBV28 and TRBJ1-6; tentatively, D is TRBD1 (5 bases). Germline V gene sequence: CDR1 MDHEN, CDR2 SYDVKM. This CDR3 region has 16 residues. Trimming pared 4 bases from V and 11 bases from J, leaving 21 bases between. CDR3 sequence reads: CASSSPSGLGDAPLHF. DNA of the CDR3: TGTGCCAGCAGTTCCCCTTCTGGGCTCGGGGACGCACCCCTCCACTTT. Full variable domain (outside the CDR3, taken from reference TRBV28 and TRBJ1-6): DVKVTQSSRYLVKRTGEKVFLECVQDMDHENMFWYRQDPGLGLRLIYFSYDVKMKEKGDIPEGYSVSREKKERFSLILESASTNQTSMYLCASSSPSGLGDAPLHFGNGTRLTVT.

CDR3 in DNA: TGCAGCGTTGAAGCACAGTCGACCTACGAGCAGTACTTC. It yields the protein CSVEAQSTYEQYF. The chain joins TRBV29-1 to TRBJ2-7; no reliable D call. This CDR3 has 13 amino acids. Germline V gene lookup returns CDR1 SQVTM and CDR2 ANQGSEA. V gave up 1 base and J gave up 2 bases, with 9 bases separating them.

The chain joins TRBV30 to TRBJ1-2; D might be TRBD1 (5 bases). V was shortened by 5 bases and J by 3 bases, with 13 bases between the two germline ends. The CDR3 spans 13 residues. Germline CDR1 GTSNPN, CDR2 SVGIG (reference sequence). The CDR3 coding sequence is TGTGCCTGGGGGGGGGAGGTCTACTATGGCTACACCTTC. It yields the protein CAWGGEVYYGYTF.

The chain is built from TRBV29-1 and TRBJ1-3; D gene unclear. CDR1 SQVTM and CDR2 ANQGSEA come from the germline V gene. The V end was cut by 4 bases, the J end by 0 bases, with 10 bases between. The CDR3 is 14 residues long. The CDR3 region is CSVVAASSGNTIYF. The CDR3 region has the DNA TGCAGCGTTGTGGCCGCCAGCTCTGGAAACACCATATATTTT.

The table lists this clone with a few counts. J is TRBJ2-7 and V is TRBV11-2, with 7 bases fitting TRBD1. Unmatched junction bases numbered 7, after V lost 4 bases and J lost 1 base. Germline V gene sequence: CDR1 SGHAT, CDR2 FQNNGV. This CDR3 has 15 residues. The CDR3 reads CASSSNRDSSYEQYF. Here the CDR3 DNA reads TGTGCCAGCAGCTCAAACCGGGACAGTTCCTACGAGCAGTACTTC.

In this sample, this clone turned up a few times. The chain recombines TRBV30 with TRBJ1-1; D remains ambiguous. V shed 2 bases and J shed 0 bases, with 4 bases lying between them. Germline CDR1 and CDR2: GTSNPN and SVGIG (reference sequence). The CDR3 extends over 12 amino acids. The CDR3 sequence is CAWSSMNTEAFF. The CDR3 DNA reads TGTGCCTGGAGTTCGATGAACACTGAAGCTTTCTTT. The full variable domain, completed using reference TRBV30 and TRBJ1-1, is SQTIHQWPATLVQPVGSPLSLECTVEGTSNPNLYWYRQAAGRGLQLLFYSVGIGQISSEVPQNLSASRPQDRQFILSSKKLLLSDSGFYLCAWSSMNTEAFFGQGTRLTVV.

V and J are TRBV11-2 and TRBJ1-2, with D uncertain. The CDR3 is 16 amino acids. Between the trimmed V and J ends, which lost 5 bases and 0 bases, there was a span of 16 bases. CDR1 and CDR2 (germline): SGHAT, FQNNGV. CDR3 amino acids: CASSHLRRQANYGYTF. CDR3 in DNA: TGTGCCAGCAGCCACCTCAGAAGACAAGCTAACTATGGCTACACCTTC.

This chain joins TRBV19 and TRBJ2-3; TRBD1 agrees at 9 bases. The CDR3 is 13 residues long. The ends lost 10 bases at V and 3 bases at J; junction bases unmatched: 5. Germline CDR1 reads LNHDA; CDR2 reads SQIVND (reference sequence). CDR3 nucleotide sequence: TGTGCCACTCGAGACAGGGGGACAGATACGCAGTATTTT. It specifies CATRDRGTDTQYF.

The sample holds one count of this clone. The gene calls are TRBV2 and TRBJ2-3, with D unclear. The CDR3 has 13 residues. The V end lost 2 bases, the J end lost 4 bases, and 7 bases lay between the germline ends. CDR1 and CDR2 (germline): SNHLY, FYNNEI. This CDR3 reads CASSETWADTQYF. CDR3 nucleotides: TGTGCCAGCAGTGAAACTTGGGCAGATACGCAGTATTTT.

This chain links TRBV6-6 with TRBJ1-4; no firm D call. V dropped 4 bases and J dropped 8 bases, with 8 bases sitting between them. Germline CDR1 MNHNY, CDR2 SVGAGI (reference sequence). The CDR3 has 12 residues. CDR3 bases: TGTGCCAGCAGTTTATCCCGGGAAAAACTGTTTTTT. Residues: CASSLSREKLFF.